Sequencing of this T cell receptor beta chain was carried out in a study of cytomegalovirus exposure and HLA in healthy donors. Points from the study as a whole: The authors assumed roughly uniform sequencing depth across donors for presence/absence analyses. Investigators reported over 150 TCR beta chains as tied to cytomegalovirus. Reports indicate that TCR beta sequences accurately predicted the HLA-A and HLA-B alleles of most subjects.

Healthy bone marrow donors made up the donors. This PCR relied on a set of 60 Vbeta primers and 13 Jbeta primers. Profiling relied on immunoSEQ multiplex PCR, and the TCRdb table lists in-frame clones only, not all of them. This table holds roughly 120,000 clones, around 73% found once. The CDR3 extends over 13 amino acids. V was shortened by 3 bases and J by 2 bases, with 9 bases between the two germline ends. Per the germline V gene, CDR1 is SGHTS and CDR2 is YDEGEE. A remark on this clone: What it binds is not known.

Specimen: PBMCs. The clonotype originates from a man aged 60 to 75 in good health and CMV-seropositive. The chain is built from TRBV5-8 and TRBJ2-7; D might be TRBD1 (6 bases). DNA of the CDR3: TGTGCCAGCAGCTCGGACAGTACCTACGAGCAGTACTTC. It specifies CASSSDSTYEQYF.